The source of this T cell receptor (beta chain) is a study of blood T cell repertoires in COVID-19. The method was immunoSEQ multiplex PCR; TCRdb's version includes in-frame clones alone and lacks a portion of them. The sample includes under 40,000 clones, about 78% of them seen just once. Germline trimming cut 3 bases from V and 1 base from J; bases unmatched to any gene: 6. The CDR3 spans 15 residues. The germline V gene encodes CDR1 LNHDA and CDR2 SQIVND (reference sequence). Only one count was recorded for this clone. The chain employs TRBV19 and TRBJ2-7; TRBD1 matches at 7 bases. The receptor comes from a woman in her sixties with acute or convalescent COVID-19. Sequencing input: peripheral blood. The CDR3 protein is CASSITGTASYEQYF. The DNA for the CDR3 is TGTGCCAGTAGTATCACCGGGACAGCATCCTACGAGCAGTACTTC.